Presented here are 2 T cell receptor beta chains from one specimen sequenced in a study of T cells after posttransplantation cyclophosphamide. This table comes from immunoSEQ multiplex PCR, and its TCRdb copy is limited to in-frame clones, with some not included. The table has over 15,000 clones, 85% seen once; the top ten hold about 26%. Control samples came 1 year after myeloablative marrow transplants with methotrexate plus calcineurin inhibitor. This specimen was PBMCs, taken after allogeneic stem cell transplant with calcineurin inhibitor and methotrexate. The origin of the receptors is a female patient aged 18 to 35 who received an allogeneic stem cell transplant from an unrelated donor, was CMV-positive, and had acute and chronic GVHD. The graft donor may account for some of the T cells.

This chain joins TRBV28 and TRBJ2-2, with D possibly being TRBD1 (5 bases). Trimming cost V 5 bases and J 6 bases, with 13 bases left between them. The CDR3 is 14 residues long. Germline V CDR1 and CDR2: MDHEN, SYDVKM. In DNA, the CDR3 is TGTGCCAGCAGTACCCAGGGCGTGCCCGGGGAGCTGTTTTTT. This gives the protein CASSTQGVPGELFF.

The chain has TRBV10-3 and TRBJ2-1, with 15 nucleotides matching TRBD2. Germline CDR1 ENHRY, CDR2 SYGVKD. This CDR3 region has 15 residues. Unmatched junction bases numbered 6, after V lost 9 bases and J lost 6 bases. As DNA, the CDR3 is TGTGCCATTGGACTAGCGGGAGGGCCGGGCAATGAGCAGTTCTTC. Residues: CAIGLAGGPGNEQFF.